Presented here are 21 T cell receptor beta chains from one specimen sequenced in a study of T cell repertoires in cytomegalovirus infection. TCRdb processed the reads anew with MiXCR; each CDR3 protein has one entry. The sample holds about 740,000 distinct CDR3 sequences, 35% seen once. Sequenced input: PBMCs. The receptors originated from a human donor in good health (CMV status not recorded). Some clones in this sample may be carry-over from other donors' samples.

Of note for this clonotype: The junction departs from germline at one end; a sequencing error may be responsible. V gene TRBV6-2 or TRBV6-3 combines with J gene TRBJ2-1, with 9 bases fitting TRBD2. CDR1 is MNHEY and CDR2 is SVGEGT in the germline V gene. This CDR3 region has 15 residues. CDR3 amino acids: CARSYTRGTSHEQFF. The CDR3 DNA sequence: TGTGCCAGGAGTTACACCAGGGGGACTAGCCATGAGCAGTTCTTC.

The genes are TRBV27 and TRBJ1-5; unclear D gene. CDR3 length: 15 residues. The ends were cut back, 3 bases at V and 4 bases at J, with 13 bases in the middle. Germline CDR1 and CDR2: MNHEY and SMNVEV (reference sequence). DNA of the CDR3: TGTGCCAGCAGTTTGGCAAAGGAGGGTAATCAGCCCCAGCATTTT. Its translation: CASSLAKEGNQPQHF.

The CDR3 spells CASSGGRSTEAFF. In nucleotides, the CDR3 is TGTGCCAGCAGTGGGGGTCGGAGCACTGAAGCTTTCTTT. The chain has TRBV11-2 and TRBJ1-1; TRBD1 might be the D (5 bases). Trimming took 6 bases from V and 4 from J, leaving 12 bases between them. The CDR3 runs to 13 residues. CDR1 is SGHAT, CDR2 FQNNGV, per germline.

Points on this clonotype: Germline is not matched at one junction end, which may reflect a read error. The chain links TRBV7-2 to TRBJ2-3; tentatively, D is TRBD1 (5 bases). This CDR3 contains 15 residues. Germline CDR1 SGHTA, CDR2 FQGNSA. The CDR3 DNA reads TGTGCCAGCAGCTTAGGTTCAGGGATCACAGATCCGCAGTATTTT. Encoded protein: CASSLGSGITDPQYF.

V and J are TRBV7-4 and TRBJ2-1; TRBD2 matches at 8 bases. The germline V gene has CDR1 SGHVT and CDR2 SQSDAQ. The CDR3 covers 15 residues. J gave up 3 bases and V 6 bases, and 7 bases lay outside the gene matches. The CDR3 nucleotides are TGTGCCAGCAGGGGAAGGCGGGGGGACTACAATGAGCAGTTCTTC. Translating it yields CASRGRRGDYNEQFF.

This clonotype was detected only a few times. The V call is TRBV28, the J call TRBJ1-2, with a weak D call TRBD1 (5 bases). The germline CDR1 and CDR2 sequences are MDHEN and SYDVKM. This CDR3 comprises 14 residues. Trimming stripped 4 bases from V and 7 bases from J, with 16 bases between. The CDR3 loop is CASSSGAEGRGYTF. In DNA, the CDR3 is TGTGCCAGCAGTTCTGGGGCAGAAGGCCGTGGCTACACCTTC.

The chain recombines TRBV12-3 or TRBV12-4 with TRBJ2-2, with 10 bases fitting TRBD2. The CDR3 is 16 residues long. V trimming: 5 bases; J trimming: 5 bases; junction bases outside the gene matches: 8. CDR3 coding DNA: TGTGCCAGCAGTGATCTAGCGGGAGATCCGACCGGGGAGCTGTTTTTT. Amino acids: CASSDLAGDPTGELFF.

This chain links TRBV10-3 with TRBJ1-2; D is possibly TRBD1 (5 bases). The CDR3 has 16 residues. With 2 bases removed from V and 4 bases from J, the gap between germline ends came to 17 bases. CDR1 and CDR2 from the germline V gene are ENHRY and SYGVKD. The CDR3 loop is CAISESAGQRSYGYTF. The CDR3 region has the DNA TGTGCCATCAGTGAGAGTGCAGGGCAGCGGAGCTATGGCTACACCTTC.

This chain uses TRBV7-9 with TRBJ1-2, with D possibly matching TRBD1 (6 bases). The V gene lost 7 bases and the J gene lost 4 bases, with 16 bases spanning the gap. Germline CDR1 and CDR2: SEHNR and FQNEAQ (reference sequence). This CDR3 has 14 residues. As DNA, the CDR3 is TGTGCCAGCAAAAGCCAGGGGCCTGGCTATGGCTACACCTTC. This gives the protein CASKSQGPGYGYTF.

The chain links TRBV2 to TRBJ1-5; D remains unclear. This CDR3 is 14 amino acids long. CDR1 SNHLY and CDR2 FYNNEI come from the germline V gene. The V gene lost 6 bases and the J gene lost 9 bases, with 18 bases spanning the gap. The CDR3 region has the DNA TGTGCCAGCAGGAGACGTGAAGTCCGGGGGCCCCAGCATTTT. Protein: CASRRREVRGPQHF.

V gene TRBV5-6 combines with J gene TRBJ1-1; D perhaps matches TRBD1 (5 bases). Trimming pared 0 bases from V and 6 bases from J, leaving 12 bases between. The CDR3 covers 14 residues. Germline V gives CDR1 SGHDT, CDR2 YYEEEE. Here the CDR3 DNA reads TGTGCCAGCAGCTTGGGGGGCCTAAGTGCTGAAGCTTTCTTT. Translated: CASSLGGLSAEAFF.

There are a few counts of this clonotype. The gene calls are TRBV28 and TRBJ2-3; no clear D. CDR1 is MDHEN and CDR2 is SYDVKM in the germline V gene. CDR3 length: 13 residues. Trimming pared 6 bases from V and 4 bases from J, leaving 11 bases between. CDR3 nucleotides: TGTGCCAGCAGGACTGTCGGCGCAGATACGCAGTATTTT. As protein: CASRTVGADTQYF.

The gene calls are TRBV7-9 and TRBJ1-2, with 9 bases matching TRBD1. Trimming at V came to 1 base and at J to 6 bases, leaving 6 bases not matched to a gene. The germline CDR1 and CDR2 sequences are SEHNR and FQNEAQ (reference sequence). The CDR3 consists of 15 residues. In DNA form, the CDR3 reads TGTGCCAGCAGCTTAGTAAGGACAGGGGTTGATGGCTACACCTTC. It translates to CASSLVRTGVDGYTF.

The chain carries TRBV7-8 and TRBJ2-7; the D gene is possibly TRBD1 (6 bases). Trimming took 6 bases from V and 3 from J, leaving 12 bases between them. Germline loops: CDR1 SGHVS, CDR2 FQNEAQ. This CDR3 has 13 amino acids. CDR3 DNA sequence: TGTGCCAGCAGTCCTACAGGGTTCTACGAGCAGTACTTC. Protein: CASSPTGFYEQYF.

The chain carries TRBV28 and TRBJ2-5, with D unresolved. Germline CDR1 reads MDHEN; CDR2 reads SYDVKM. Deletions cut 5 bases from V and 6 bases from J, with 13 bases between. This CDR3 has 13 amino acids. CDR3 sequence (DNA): TGTGCCAGCAGTAGCCCGGGTGGGAAGACCCAGTACTTC. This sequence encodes CASSSPGGKTQYF.

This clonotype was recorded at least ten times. The CDR3 bases are TGTGCCAGCAGTTTAACAACCTTAGTTGTTGAAAAACTGTTTTTT. Its protein is CASSLTTLVVEKLFF. The chain is built from TRBV28 and TRBJ1-4; D is unresolved. Trimming stripped 2 bases from V and 7 bases from J, with 14 bases between. The CDR3 has 15 residues. Per the germline V gene, CDR1 is MDHEN and CDR2 is SYDVKM.

The CDR3 is CASSTFPGLATDPQETQYF. The CDR3, as DNA: TGTGCCAGCAGTACATTTCCGGGACTAGCGACCGACCCACAAGAGACCCAGTACTTC. The rearrangement joins TRBV2 to TRBJ2-5; 10 bases agree with TRBD2. Losses at the gene ends were 5 bases for V and 2 bases for J; bases not matched to a gene: 17. Looked up from germline, CDR1 is SNHLY and CDR2 is FYNNEI. The CDR3 has 19 amino acids.

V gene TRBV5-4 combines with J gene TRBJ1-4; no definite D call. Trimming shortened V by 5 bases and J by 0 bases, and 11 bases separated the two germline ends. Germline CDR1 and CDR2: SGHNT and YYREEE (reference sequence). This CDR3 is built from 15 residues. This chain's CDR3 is CASSPSTATNEKLFF. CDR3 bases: TGTGCCAGCAGTCCTTCAACAGCAACTAATGAAAAACTGTTTTTT.

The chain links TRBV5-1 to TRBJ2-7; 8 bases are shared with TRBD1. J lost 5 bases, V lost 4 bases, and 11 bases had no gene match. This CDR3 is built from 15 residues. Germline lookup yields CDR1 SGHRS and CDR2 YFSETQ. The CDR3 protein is CASSRGTGSPNEQYF. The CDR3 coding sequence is TGCGCCAGCAGCCGTGGGACAGGCTCCCCCAACGAGCAGTACTTC.

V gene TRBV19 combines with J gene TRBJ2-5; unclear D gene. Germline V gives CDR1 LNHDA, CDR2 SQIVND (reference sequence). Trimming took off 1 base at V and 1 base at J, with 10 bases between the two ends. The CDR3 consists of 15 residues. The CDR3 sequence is CASSIAAEPQETQYF. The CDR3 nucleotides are TGTGCCAGTAGTATAGCGGCAGAACCCCAAGAGACCCAGTACTTC.

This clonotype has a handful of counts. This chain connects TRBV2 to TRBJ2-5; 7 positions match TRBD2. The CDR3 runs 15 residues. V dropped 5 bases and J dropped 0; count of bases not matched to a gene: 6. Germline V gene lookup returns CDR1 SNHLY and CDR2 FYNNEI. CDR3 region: CASSLAGLYQETQYF. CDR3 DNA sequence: TGTGCCAGCAGTCTCGCGGGACTATACCAAGAGACCCAGTACTTC.